This T cell receptor beta chain stems from a study of radiotherapy plus CTLA-4 blockade in lung cancer. About the study: Objective responses were recorded in roughly 20% of patients, with disease control recorded in about 30%. Overall study findings and caveats: Expansion in blood of tumor-derived TCR clones was seen after radiotherapy plus ipilimumab. Reports identified early blood T cell clone dynamics, with interferon-beta, as the best response predictor.

The table came from immunoSEQ multiplex PCR; TCRdb's copy has only in-frame clones and leaves some out. The sample yields tens of thousands of clones, 60% to 80% seen once. In the case of this clone: Its specificity is not known.

Per the germline V gene, CDR1 is SGDLS and CDR2 is YYNGEE. The ends lost 4 bases at V and 3 bases at J; junction bases unmatched: 5. The CDR3 sequence is 15 residues long. Chemo-refractory metastatic non-small-cell lung cancer patients were treated with focal radiation plus CTLA-4 blockade with ipilimumab. The chain has TRBV9 and TRBJ1-4, with TRBD1 matching 8 bases. This clonotype was obtained from a human donor with non-small cell lung cancer whose response to radiotherapy plus ipilimumab could not be evaluated. The sample here was peripheral blood, taken from a patient treated with radiotherapy plus ipilimumab. CDR3 amino acids: CASSPRTGSNEKLFF. For the CDR3, the DNA is TGTGCCAGCAGCCCCCGGACAGGGTCTAATGAAAAACTGTTTTTT. The variable domain in full, with the rest retrieved from reference TRBV9 and TRBJ1-4, is DSGVTQTPKHLITATGQRVTLRCSPRSGDLSVYWYQQSLDQGLQFLIQYYNGEERAKGNILERFSAQQFPDLHSELNLSSLELGDSALYFCASSPRTGSNEKLFFGSGTQLSVL.